This note documents a single TCR beta chain sequence. The identical CDR3 is also encoded by other nucleotide sequences in the sample. In the authors' workflow: Estimates of nucleated cell counts were drawn from the amplification of reference gene primers. The method was immunoSEQ multiplex PCR; TCRdb's version includes in-frame clones alone and lacks a portion of them. V and J calls and clone size are copied from that table; D and trimming were computed from the DNA. The sample lists fewer than 90,000 clones; roughly 80% were seen once. This sample is drawn from a study of blood T cell repertoires in COVID-19. Across the study: Acute and convalescent COVID-19 samples came from the United States, Italy and Spain. Nucleic acid was either cDNA or gDNA, and it came from T cells, B-cell-depleted T cells, or PBMCs.

The sequenced sample consisted of peripheral blood. This sequence originates from a woman of 80 years or more with acute or convalescent COVID-19.

The CDR3 region is CASSRGRNTEAFF. CDR3 bases: TGTGCCAGTAGCAGGGGACGGAACACTGAAGCTTTCTTT. The chain uses TRBV19 and TRBJ1-1; tentatively, D is TRBD1 (6 bases). The germline V gene has CDR1 LNHDA and CDR2 SQIVND (reference sequence). The CDR3 has 13 amino acids. V was trimmed by 6 bases and J by 1 base, leaving 9 bases between them.